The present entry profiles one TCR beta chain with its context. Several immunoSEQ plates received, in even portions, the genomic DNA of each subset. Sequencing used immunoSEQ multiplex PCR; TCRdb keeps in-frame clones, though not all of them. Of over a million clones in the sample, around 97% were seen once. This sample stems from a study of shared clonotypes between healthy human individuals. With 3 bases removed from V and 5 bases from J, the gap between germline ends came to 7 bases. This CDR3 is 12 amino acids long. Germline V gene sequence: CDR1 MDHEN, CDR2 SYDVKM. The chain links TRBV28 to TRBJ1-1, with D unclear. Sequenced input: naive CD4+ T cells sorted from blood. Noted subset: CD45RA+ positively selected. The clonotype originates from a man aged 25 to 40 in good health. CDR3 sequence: CASSLRATEAFF. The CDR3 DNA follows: TGTGCCAGCAGTTTGCGGGCTACTGAAGCTTTCTTT.